This entry lists 26 T cell receptor beta chains sequenced from one sample in a study of T cell changes during pregnancy in multiple sclerosis. TCRdb keeps only in-frame clones here, not all; method: immunoSEQ multiplex PCR. Found here are about 92,000 clones, 85% to 95% of them singletons; the top ten hold around 2.5%. The material was peripheral blood, obtained in the first trimester of pregnancy. The receptors come from a female donor with multiple sclerosis, enrolled in a pregnancy study.

This clone appeared a few times. This chain uses TRBV19 with TRBJ2-1; D remains ambiguous. The ends were cut back, 3 bases at V and 6 bases at J, with 12 bases in the middle. This CDR3 has 14 amino acids. Looked up from germline, CDR1 is LNHDA and CDR2 is SQIVND (reference sequence). Written as DNA, the CDR3 is TGTGCCAGTAGTATGCTAGGCCCCCTCAATGAGCAGTTCTTC. Encoded protein: CASSMLGPLNEQFF.

This clone was seen only once. The J gene is TRBJ2-6, the V gene TRBV9; 7 bases line up with TRBD2. The J segment lost 3 bases and the V segment lost 0 bases, leaving 9 bases of the junction unmatched. The CDR3 extends over 18 amino acids. Germline CDR1 reads SGDLS; CDR2 reads YYNGEE. The CDR3 DNA reads as TGTGCCAGCAGCGTAGTCGGCGGGGGATGGGGTGGGGCCAACGTCCTGACTTTC. Residues: CASSVVGGGWGGANVLTF.

This sequence joins TRBV7-9 and TRBJ2-2; maybe TRBD1 (5 bases). The CDR3 sequence is 15 residues long. V was trimmed by 1 base and J by 3 bases, leaving 9 bases between them. CDR1 and CDR2 from the germline V gene are SEHNR and FQNEAQ (reference sequence). CDR3 DNA sequence: TGTGCCAGCAGCTTAGGCCAGGGTGACACCGGGGAGCTGTTTTTT. The encoded protein is CASSLGQGDTGELFF.

The V call is TRBV5-5, the J call TRBJ2-7; weak D call: TRBD2 (5 bases). The CDR3 is 12 residues long. Germline loops: CDR1 SGHKS, CDR2 YYEKEE (reference sequence). V shed 4 bases and J shed 4 bases, with 9 bases lying between them. The CDR3 region has the DNA TGTGCCAGCAGCGCCGGACTGTACGAGCAGTACTTC. It yields the protein CASSAGLYEQYF.

This clone was seen once. Written as DNA, the CDR3 is TGTGCCAGCAGCCGCAGACAGGGGGCGGTAGATGAGCAGTTCTTC. Amino acid sequence: CASSRRQGAVDEQFF. This chain connects TRBV6-5 to TRBJ2-1; 10 bases agree with TRBD1. Germline loops: CDR1 MNHEY, CDR2 SVGAGI. The V segment lost 6 bases and the J segment 8 bases; nucleotides outside the gene matches: 10. The CDR3 is 15 residues long.

This chain joins TRBV6-4 and TRBJ2-3; 14 nucleotides match TRBD2. CDR3 length equals 15 residues. V was pared by 6 bases and J by 4 bases, with 3 bases of the junction left unmatched. Germline V gene data show CDR1 as MRHNA and CDR2 as SNTAGT. The CDR3 region is CASSGTSGSPDTQYF. CDR3 DNA: TGTGCCAGCAGCGGGACTAGCGGGAGCCCAGATACGCAGTATTTT.

The gene calls are TRBV7-8 and TRBJ2-5; 10 bases agree with TRBD1. The CDR3 extends over 16 amino acids. Trimming at V came to 5 bases and at J to 5 bases, leaving 11 bases not matched to a gene. Germline V gene sequence: CDR1 SGHVS, CDR2 FQNEAQ. For the CDR3, the DNA is TGTGCCAGCAGCCCGCGCCCGGGACAGGGGTGGGAGACCCAGTACTTC. This sequence encodes CASSPRPGQGWETQYF.

The J gene is TRBJ1-1, the V gene TRBV19; D is unresolved. CDR1 and CDR2 (germline): LNHDA, SQIVND (reference sequence). The CDR3 totals 17 residues. Trimming stripped 3 bases from V and 0 bases from J, with 17 bases between. The DNA of the CDR3 is TGTGCCAGTAGTATGGCGGGAATCGGGAACATGAACACTGAAGCTTTCTTT. This translates into CASSMAGIGNMNTEAFF. The whole variable domain, remainder taken from reference TRBV19 and TRBJ1-1, is DGGITQSPKYLFRKEGQNVTLSCEQNLNHDAMYWYRQDPGQGLRLIYYSQIVNDFQKGDIAEGYSVSREKKESFPLTVTSAQKNPTAFYLCASSMAGIGNMNTEAFFGQGTRLTVV.

The V call is TRBV6-1, the J call TRBJ2-7; D call uncertain. The CDR3 contains 12 residues. The germline V gene encodes CDR1 MNHNS and CDR2 SASEGT. Deletions cut 6 bases from V and 7 bases from J, with 13 bases between. CDR3 sequence: CASSLLRVEQYF. In DNA, the CDR3 is TGTGCCAGCAGCCTCCTTCGGGTGGAGCAGTACTTC.

Turning to this clone: The same CDR3 can be traced to other DNA sequences in this sample. The rearrangement uses TRBV30 and TRBJ2-5, with D possibly TRBD2 on 5 matching bases. This CDR3 has 12 residues. The germline CDR1 and CDR2 sequences are GTSNPN and SVGIG (reference sequence). V shed 1 base and J shed 4 bases, with 7 bases lying between them. The CDR3, as DNA: TGTGCCTGGAGTGGAGGAGGAGAGACCCAGTACTTC. Its protein is CAWSGGGETQYF.

V and J are TRBV7-9 and TRBJ1-1; 9 positions agree with TRBD1. V lost 5 bases, J lost 5 bases, and 6 bases stayed unmatched. CDR1 SEHNR and CDR2 FQNEAQ come from the germline V gene (reference sequence). The CDR3 has 14 residues. The chain's CDR3 is CASSTKQGATEAFF. The DNA of the CDR3 is TGTGCCAGCAGCACAAAACAGGGGGCGACTGAAGCTTTCTTT.

J is TRBJ2-3 and V is TRBV11-2; 9 nucleotides agree with TRBD2. V lost 4 bases, J lost 13 bases, and 12 bases stayed unmatched. The germline CDR1 and CDR2 sequences are SGHAT and FQNNGV. The CDR3 extends over 14 amino acids. In DNA, the CDR3 is TGTGCCAGCAGCTCCGCCGGGAGTAGCGGGAGAGAGTATTTT. Translation gives CASSSAGSSGREYF.

This rearrangement joins TRBV7-2 to TRBJ2-7, with 7 nucleotides matching TRBD1. Germline V gene lookup returns CDR1 SGHTA and CDR2 FQGNSA. J lost 3 bases, V lost 5 bases, and 7 bases had no gene match. The length of the CDR3 is 14 residues. Here the CDR3 DNA reads TGTGCCAGCAGCGCGAGACAGGGTGACTACGAGCAGTACTTC. Translating gives CASSARQGDYEQYF.

Here the CDR3 DNA reads TGTGCCAGCAGTGAAGCCTCCGGAGCAGAACTAGCCAAAAACATTCAGTACTTC. Its protein product is CASSEASGAELAKNIQYF. The chain employs TRBV2 and TRBJ2-4; D unresolved. V lost 0 bases and J lost 0, with 15 bases in between. From germline, CDR1 is SNHLY and CDR2 FYNNEI. This CDR3 is built from 18 residues. Variable domain in full (rest from reference TRBV2 and TRBJ2-4): EPEVTQTPSHQVTQMGQEVILRCVPISNHLYFYWYRQILGQKVEFLVSFYNNEISEKSEIFDDQFSVERPDGSNFTLKIRSTKLEDSAMYFCASSEASGAELAKNIQYFGAGTRLSVL.

The chain links TRBV6-6 to TRBJ1-2; 10 bases are a match to TRBD1. This CDR3 spans 16 amino acids. CDR1 and CDR2 (germline): MNHNY, SVGAGI (reference sequence). The V segment lost 6 bases and the J segment 4 bases; nucleotides outside the gene matches: 11. The CDR3 DNA reads TGTGCCAGCAGATCAAGTCCGGGACAGGGGAGCTATGGCTACACCTTC. Residues: CASRSSPGQGSYGYTF.

This chain links TRBV9 with TRBJ1-5; 7 nucleotides align to TRBD1. V trimming: 2 bases; J trimming: 0 bases; junction bases outside the gene matches: 11. The CDR3 runs 18 residues. Germline assignment: CDR1 SGDLS and CDR2 YYNGEE. The CDR3, as DNA: TGTGCCAGCAGCGTTGAGGAGACAGGGAAGTATAGCAATCAGCCCCAGCATTTT. It specifies CASSVEETGKYSNQPQHF.

The V and J genes are TRBV6-1 and TRBJ2-3; 7 nucleotides line up with TRBD1. CDR1 and CDR2 (germline): MNHNS, SASEGT. This CDR3 has 14 amino acids. The chain's CDR3 is CASAKGQSTDTQYF. The CDR3 nucleotides are TGTGCATCGGCGAAGGGACAGTCCACAGATACGCAGTATTTT.

The chain combines TRBV4-2 with TRBJ2-1; TRBD2 matches at 9 bases. V shed 0 bases and J 4 bases; nucleotides not matched to a gene: 4. This CDR3 is built from 16 residues. Germline lookup yields CDR1 LGHNA and CDR2 YNFKEQ. The CDR3 DNA reads as TGTGCCAGCAGCCAAGAGAAAGGACTAGCGTACAATGAGCAGTTCTTC. Translation: CASSQEKGLAYNEQFF.

The chain uses TRBV27 and TRBJ2-7; 8 bases align to TRBD1. The CDR3 extends over 15 amino acids. The V segment lost 7 bases and the J segment 5 bases; nucleotides outside the gene matches: 13. From germline, CDR1 is MNHEY and CDR2 SMNVEV (reference sequence). The CDR3 loop reads CASTPGKTGVNEQYF. The CDR3 DNA reads as TGTGCCAGCACCCCTGGGAAGACAGGGGTCAACGAGCAGTACTTC.

This sequence joins TRBV7-9 and TRBJ1-1; D uncertain. This CDR3 has 14 amino acids. Germline CDR1 reads SEHNR; CDR2 reads FQNEAQ (reference sequence). Trimming shortened V by 1 base and J by 1 base, and 7 bases separated the two germline ends. The CDR3, as DNA: TGTGCCAGCAGCTTAGGAGGGTGGAACACTGAAGCTTTCTTT. This translates into CASSLGGWNTEAFF. Full variable domain (outside the CDR3, taken from reference TRBV7-9 and TRBJ1-1): DTGVSQNPRHKITKRGQNVTFRCDPISEHNRLYWYRQTLGQGPEFLTYFQNEAQLEKSRLLSDRFSAERPKGSFSTLEIQRTEQGDSAMYLCASSLGGWNTEAFFGQGTRLTVV.

This sequence joins TRBV5-1 and TRBJ2-7, with 9 bases matching TRBD2. V shed 4 bases and J 4 bases; nucleotides not matched to a gene: 3. The length of the CDR3 is 13 residues. Germline V gene data show CDR1 as SGHRS and CDR2 as YFSETQ. The CDR3 nucleotides are TGCGCCAGCAGCGGACTAGCGATGTACGAGCAGTACTTC. The encoded protein is CASSGLAMYEQYF.

The count of this clone is one. The chain is built from TRBV29-1 and TRBJ1-1; D gene uncertain. CDR1 and CDR2 from the germline V gene are SQVTM and ANQGSEA. The V end lost 8 bases, the J end lost 1 base, and 14 bases lay between the germline ends. This CDR3 comprises 13 residues. The CDR3 protein is CSPLREPNTEAFF. Written as DNA, the CDR3 is TGCAGCCCCCTTCGGGAGCCGAACACTGAAGCTTTCTTT.

J is TRBJ2-7 and V is TRBV19; D is possibly TRBD1 (6 bases). V lost 5 bases, J lost 2 bases, and 13 bases lay in between. This CDR3 region has 14 residues. Germline CDR1 LNHDA, CDR2 SQIVND (reference sequence). CDR3 sequence reads: CASSLRDNAYEQYF. CDR3 coding DNA: TGTGCCAGTAGTCTCAGGGACAACGCCTACGAGCAGTACTTC.

The V gene is TRBV13, the J gene TRBJ1-1, with 8 bases lining up with TRBD1. This CDR3 comprises 14 residues. The germline V gene encodes CDR1 PRHDT and CDR2 FYEKMQ (reference sequence). The V gene end was trimmed by 5 bases and the J gene end by 1 base; junction bases not matched to a gene: 3. The CDR3 is CASSGDRGNTEAFF. CDR3 bases: TGTGCCAGCAGCGGTGACAGGGGGAACACTGAAGCTTTCTTT.

The chain recombines TRBV2 with TRBJ2-5; 13 positions match TRBD2. This CDR3 contains 17 residues. With V trimmed by 7 bases and J by 5 bases, 13 bases remained unmatched. CDR1 and CDR2 from the germline V gene are SNHLY and FYNNEI. The CDR3 bases are TGTGCCAGCACATGGACTAGCGGGAGCGTGTCCATGGAGACCCAGTACTTC. Encoded protein: CASTWTSGSVSMETQYF.

This chain connects TRBV4-1 to TRBJ2-3; TRBD2 is a possible D gene (6 bases). The V gene lost 4 bases and the J gene lost 4 bases, with 18 bases spanning the gap. In germline, CDR1 is MGHRA, CDR2 YSYEKL. The CDR3 sequence is 16 residues long. Here the CDR3 DNA reads TGCGCCAGCAGCCCGGCCGGGAGCCTTGGGCCAGATACGCAGTATTTT. Translation gives CASSPAGSLGPDTQYF.